This T cell receptor (beta chain) was retrieved from a study of T cell repertoires in cytomegalovirus infection. Study-level background: Public TCR beta signatures provided an indication of both CMV infection and a matching HLA type.

This clonotype has a single count. The antigen is not known. This CDR3 region has 13 residues. The V end was cut by 6 bases, the J end by 5 bases, with 13 bases between. From germline, CDR1 is MNHEY and CDR2 SMNVEV (reference sequence). TCRdb analysed the reads with MiXCR anew, one entry per CDR3 protein. The sample holds roughly 990,000 distinct CDR3 sequences, around 31% seen once. The TCR originated in a human donor in good health (CMV status not recorded). Some clones in this sample may be carry-over from other donors' samples. Material: cultured CD8+ T cells from PBMCs, obtained from culture after CMV antigen stimulation. The J gene is TRBJ2-5, the V gene TRBV27; D is uncertain. The CDR3 reads CASSPIESETQYF. The CDR3 DNA follows: TGTGCCAGCAGCCCTATAGAGAGCGAGACCCAGTACTTC.